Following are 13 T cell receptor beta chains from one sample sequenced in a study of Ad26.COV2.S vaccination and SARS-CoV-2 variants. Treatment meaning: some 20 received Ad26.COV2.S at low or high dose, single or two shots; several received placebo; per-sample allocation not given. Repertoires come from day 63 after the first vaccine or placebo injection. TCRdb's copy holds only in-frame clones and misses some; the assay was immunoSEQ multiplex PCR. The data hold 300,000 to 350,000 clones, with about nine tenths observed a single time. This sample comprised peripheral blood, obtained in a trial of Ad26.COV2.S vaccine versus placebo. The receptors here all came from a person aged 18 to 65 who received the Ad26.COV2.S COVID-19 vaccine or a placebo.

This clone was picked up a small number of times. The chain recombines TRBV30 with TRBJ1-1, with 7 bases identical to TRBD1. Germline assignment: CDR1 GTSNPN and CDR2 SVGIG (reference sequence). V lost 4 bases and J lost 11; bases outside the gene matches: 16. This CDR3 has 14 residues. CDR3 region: CAWTLGTALTRAFF. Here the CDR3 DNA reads TGTGCCTGGACCCTCGGGACAGCGCTTACGCGGGCTTTCTTT. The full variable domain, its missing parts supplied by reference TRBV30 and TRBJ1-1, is SQTIHQWPATLVQPVGSPLSLECTVEGTSNPNLYWYRQAAGRGLQLLFYSVGIGQISSEVPQNLSASRPQDRQFILSSKKLLLSDSGFYLCAWTLGTALTRAFFGQGTRLTVV.

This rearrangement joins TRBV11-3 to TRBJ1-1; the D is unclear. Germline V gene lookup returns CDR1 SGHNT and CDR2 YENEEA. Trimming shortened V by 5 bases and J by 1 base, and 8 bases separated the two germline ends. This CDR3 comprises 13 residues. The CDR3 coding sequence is TGTGCCAGCAGCAAACTTCCGAACACTGAAGCTTTCTTT. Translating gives CASSKLPNTEAFF.

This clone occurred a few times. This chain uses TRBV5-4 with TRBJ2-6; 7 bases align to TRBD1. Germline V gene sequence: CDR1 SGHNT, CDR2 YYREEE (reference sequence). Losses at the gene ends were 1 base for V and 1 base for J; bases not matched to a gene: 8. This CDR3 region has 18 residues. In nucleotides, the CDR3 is TGTGCCAGCAGCTTGTCGGCAGGGGGTTGGTCTGGGGCCAACGTCCTGACTTTC. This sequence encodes CASSLSAGGWSGANVLTF.

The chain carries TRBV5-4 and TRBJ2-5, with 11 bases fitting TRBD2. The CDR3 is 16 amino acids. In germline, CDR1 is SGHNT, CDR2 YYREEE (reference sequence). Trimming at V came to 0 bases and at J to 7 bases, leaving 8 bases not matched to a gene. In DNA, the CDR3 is TGTGCCAGCAGCTTGGGAACTAGCGGGGGTAGAGGGACCCAGTACTTC. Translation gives CASSLGTSGGRGTQYF.

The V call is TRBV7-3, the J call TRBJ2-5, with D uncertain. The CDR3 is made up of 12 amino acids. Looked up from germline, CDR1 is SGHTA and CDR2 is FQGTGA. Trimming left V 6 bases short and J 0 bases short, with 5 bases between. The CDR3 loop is CASRKDQETQYF. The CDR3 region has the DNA TGTGCCAGCAGGAAGGACCAAGAGACCCAGTACTTC.

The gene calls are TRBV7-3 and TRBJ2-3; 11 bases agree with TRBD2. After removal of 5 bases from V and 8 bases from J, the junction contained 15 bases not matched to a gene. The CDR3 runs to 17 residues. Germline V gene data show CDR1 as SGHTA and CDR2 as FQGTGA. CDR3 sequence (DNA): TGTGCCAGCAGCCGAGGGACTAGCGGCCTCCAGGCAGGTACGCAGTATTTT. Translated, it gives CASSRGTSGLQAGTQYF.

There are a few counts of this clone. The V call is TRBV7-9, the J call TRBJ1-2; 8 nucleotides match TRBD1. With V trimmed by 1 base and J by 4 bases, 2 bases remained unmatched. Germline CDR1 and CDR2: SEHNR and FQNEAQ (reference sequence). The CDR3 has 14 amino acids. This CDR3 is CASSLGTGLYGYTF. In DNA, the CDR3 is TGTGCCAGCAGCTTAGGGACAGGGCTCTATGGCTACACCTTC.

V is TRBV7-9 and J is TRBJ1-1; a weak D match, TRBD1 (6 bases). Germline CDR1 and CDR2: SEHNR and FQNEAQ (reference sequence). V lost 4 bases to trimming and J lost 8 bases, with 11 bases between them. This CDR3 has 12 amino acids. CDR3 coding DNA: TGTGCCAGCAGCTCTTACAGGGACGAAGCTTTCTTT. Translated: CASSSYRDEAFF.

The CDR3 region is CSVGVGGEAFF. In nucleotides, the CDR3 is TGCAGCGTTGGGGTGGGAGGTGAAGCTTTCTTT. The J gene is TRBJ1-1, the V gene TRBV29-1; D ambiguous. V shed 4 bases and J shed 7 bases, with 10 bases lying between them. The CDR3 is made up of 11 amino acids. Looked up from germline, CDR1 is SQVTM and CDR2 is ANQGSEA. Variable domain in full (rest from reference TRBV29-1 and TRBJ1-1): SAVISQKPSRDICQRGTSLTIQCQVDSQVTMMFWYRQQPGQSLTLIATANQGSEATYESGFVIDKFPISRPNLTFSTLTVSNMSPEDSSIYLCSVGVGGEAFFGQGTRLTVV.

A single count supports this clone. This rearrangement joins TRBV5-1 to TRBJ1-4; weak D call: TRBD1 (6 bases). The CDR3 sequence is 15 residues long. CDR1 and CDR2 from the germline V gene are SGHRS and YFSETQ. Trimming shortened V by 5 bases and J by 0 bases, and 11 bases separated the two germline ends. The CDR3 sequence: CASRGGGTTNEKLFF. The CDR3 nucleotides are TGCGCCAGCAGGGGAGGGGGGACAACTAATGAAAAACTGTTTTTT.

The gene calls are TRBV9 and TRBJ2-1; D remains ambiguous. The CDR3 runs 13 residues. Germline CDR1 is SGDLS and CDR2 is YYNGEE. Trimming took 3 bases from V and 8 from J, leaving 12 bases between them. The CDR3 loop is CASSGPIADEQFF. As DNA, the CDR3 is TGTGCCAGCAGCGGCCCCATCGCGGATGAGCAGTTCTTC.

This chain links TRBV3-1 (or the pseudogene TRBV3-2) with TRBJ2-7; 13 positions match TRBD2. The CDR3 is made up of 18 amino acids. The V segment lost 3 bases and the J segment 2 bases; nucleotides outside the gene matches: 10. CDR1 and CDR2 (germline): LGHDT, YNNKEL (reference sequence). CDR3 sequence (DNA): TGTGCCAGCAGCCACCGGACTAGCGGGGGCCTGCGAGCCTACGAGCAGTACTTC. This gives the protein CASSHRTSGGLRAYEQYF.

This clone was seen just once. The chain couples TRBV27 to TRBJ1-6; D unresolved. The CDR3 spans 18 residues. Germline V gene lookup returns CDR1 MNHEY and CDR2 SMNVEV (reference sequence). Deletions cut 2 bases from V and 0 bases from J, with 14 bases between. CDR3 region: CASSLKFEWVSYNSPLHF. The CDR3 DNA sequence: TGTGCCAGCAGTTTAAAATTTGAGTGGGTCTCCTATAATTCACCCCTCCACTTT.